This TCR beta chain appears in the sequencing data of a study of cytomegalovirus exposure and HLA in healthy donors. General study results and limits: Researchers counted around 170 TCR beta chains as cytomegalovirus-associated.

Of note for this clone: Its antigen is unknown.

Germline lookup yields CDR1 SGHDT and CDR2 YYEEEE. Trimming pared 4 bases from V and 5 bases from J, leaving 18 bases between. CDR3 length equals 15 residues. Only in-frame clones appear in the TCRdb table, and some are missing; sequencing was by immunoSEQ multiplex PCR. This table holds roughly 100,000 clones, about 85% found once. The sequence derives from a young man in good health and CMV-seropositive. The genes are TRBV5-6 and TRBJ2-5, with D maybe TRBD2 (7 bases). Sequencing used PBMCs. CDR3 in amino acids: CASSRGGGPGETQYF. The CDR3 DNA is TGTGCCAGCAGCCGTGGGGGGGGGCCGGGGGAGACCCAGTACTTC.